The present T cell receptor beta chain was sequenced within a study of T cell repertoires in cytomegalovirus infection. In its sample, this clonotype was seen a few times. As yet, its antigen is unknown. TCRdb independently ran MiXCR on the reads; one entry per CDR3 protein. The sample yields under 850,000 distinct CDR3 sequences, 30% to 35% seen once. The CDR3 runs to 15 residues. Per germline, CDR1 SGHDN and CDR2 FVKESK. Unmatched junction bases numbered 6, after V lost 0 bases and J lost 6 bases. The sequence was collected from a human donor in good health (CMV status not recorded). Some clones in this sample may be carry-over from other donors' samples. This rearrangement joins TRBV14 to TRBJ2-5, with TRBD2 matching 8 bases. Here the sequenced sample was cultured PBMCs, taken from culture after CMV antigen stimulation. The CDR3: CASSQDSSGVKTQYF. In DNA form, the CDR3 reads TGTGCCAGCAGCCAAGACAGTAGCGGGGTCAAGACCCAGTACTTC.